This is a list of T cell receptor beta chains from one sample in a study of blood T cell repertoires in COVID-19. Sequencing was performed with immunoSEQ multiplex PCR; in TCRdb, only in-frame clones are kept and a portion is missing. This repertoire shows a few hundred thousand clones, around 87% found once; its top ten account for over 2%. Sequenced input: peripheral blood. Source of these receptors: a woman aged 25 to 45 who had recovered from COVID-19. Both conserved end residues are part of each CDR3. The D gene is left open where the match is weak. Some rows mark clone size as missing; the rest say once, few, many or name a class of expanded clone.

-	TRBD2	TRBV27	15	TRBJ2-7	CASSLWLAGAREQYF	TGTGCCAGCAGTTTATGGCTAGCGGGAGCGCGTGAGCAGTACTTC
-	-	TRBV11-3	14	TRBJ1-3	CASSLSASEDTIYF	TGTGCCAGCAGCTTATCGGCCTCTGAGGACACCATATATTTT
-	-	TRBV19	13	TRBJ1-1	CASSIVLSTEAFF	TGTGCCAGTAGTATAGTTTTGAGTACTGAAGCTTTCTTT
-	-	TRBV27	14	TRBJ1-5	CASSSGLSNQPQHF	TGTGCCAGCAGTTCAGGTCTTAGCAATCAGCCCCAGCATTTT
-	TRBD2	TRBV14	15	TRBJ2-5	CASSKGLAVQETQYF	TGTGCCAGCAGTAAGGGACTAGCGGTACAAGAGACCCAGTACTTC
-	TRBD1	TRBV7-9	14	TRBJ2-5	CASSLGTGRETQYF	TGTGCCAGCAGCTTAGGGACAGGGCGGGAGACCCAGTACTTC
-	TRBD2	TRBV19	14	TRBJ2-1	CASTSLAGGNEQFF	TGTGCCAGTACAAGCCTAGCGGGAGGAAATGAGCAGTTCTTC
-	TRBD1	TRBV9	14	TRBJ1-1	CASSQGQMNTEAFF	TGTGCCAGCAGCCAGGGACAGATGAACACTGAAGCTTTCTTT
many	-	TRBV7-9	15	TRBJ1-5	CASSHSDSNNQPQHF	TGTGCCAGCAGCCACTCCGACAGCAACAATCAGCCCCAGCATTTT
once	-	TRBV20-1	14	TRBJ1-2	CSASGKGRVYGYTF	TGCAGTGCTAGTGGGAAGGGGCGCGTATATGGCTACACCTTC
-	TRBD1	TRBV10-3	15	TRBJ1-2	CASGTRTGTLVGYTF	TGTGCATCGGGGACTCGGACAGGTACTCTAGTTGGCTACACCTTC
-	-	TRBV28	16	TRBJ2-7	CASSSEGLGYSYEQYF	TGTGCCAGCAGTTCCGAGGGACTGGGGTACTCCTACGAGCAGTACTTC
once	TRBD1	TRBV27	13	TRBJ1-2	CASSSQGARGYTF	TGTGCCAGCAGCTCACAGGGGGCTCGAGGCTACACCTTC
-	TRBD1	TRBV5-4	15	TRBJ2-2	CASSPDRGRPGELFF	TGTGCCAGCAGCCCTGACAGGGGGCGGCCCGGGGAGCTGTTTTTT
-	TRBD1	TRBV25-1	16	TRBJ1-1	CASSELGTGRNTEAFF	TGTGCCAGCAGTGAACTAGGGACAGGGCGGAACACTGAAGCTTTCTTT